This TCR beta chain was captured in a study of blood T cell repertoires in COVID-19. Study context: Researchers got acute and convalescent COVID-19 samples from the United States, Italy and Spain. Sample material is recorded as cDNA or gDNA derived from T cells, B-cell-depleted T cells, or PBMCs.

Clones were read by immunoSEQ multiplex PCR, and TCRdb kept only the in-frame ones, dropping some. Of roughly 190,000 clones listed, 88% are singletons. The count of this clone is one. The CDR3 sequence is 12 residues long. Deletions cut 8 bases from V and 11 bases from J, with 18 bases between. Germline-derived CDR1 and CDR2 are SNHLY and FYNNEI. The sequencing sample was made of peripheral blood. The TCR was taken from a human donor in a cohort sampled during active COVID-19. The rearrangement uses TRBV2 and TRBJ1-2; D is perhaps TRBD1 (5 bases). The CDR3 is CASGGLGGAYTF. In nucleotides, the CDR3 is TGTGCCAGCGGGGGGTTAGGAGGGGCTTACACCTTC. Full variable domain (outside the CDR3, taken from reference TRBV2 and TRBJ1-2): EPEVTQTPSHQVTQMGQEVILRCVPISNHLYFYWYRQILGQKVEFLVSFYNNEISEKSEIFDDQFSVERPDGSNFTLKIRSTKLEDSAMYFCASGGLGGAYTFGSGTRLTVV.